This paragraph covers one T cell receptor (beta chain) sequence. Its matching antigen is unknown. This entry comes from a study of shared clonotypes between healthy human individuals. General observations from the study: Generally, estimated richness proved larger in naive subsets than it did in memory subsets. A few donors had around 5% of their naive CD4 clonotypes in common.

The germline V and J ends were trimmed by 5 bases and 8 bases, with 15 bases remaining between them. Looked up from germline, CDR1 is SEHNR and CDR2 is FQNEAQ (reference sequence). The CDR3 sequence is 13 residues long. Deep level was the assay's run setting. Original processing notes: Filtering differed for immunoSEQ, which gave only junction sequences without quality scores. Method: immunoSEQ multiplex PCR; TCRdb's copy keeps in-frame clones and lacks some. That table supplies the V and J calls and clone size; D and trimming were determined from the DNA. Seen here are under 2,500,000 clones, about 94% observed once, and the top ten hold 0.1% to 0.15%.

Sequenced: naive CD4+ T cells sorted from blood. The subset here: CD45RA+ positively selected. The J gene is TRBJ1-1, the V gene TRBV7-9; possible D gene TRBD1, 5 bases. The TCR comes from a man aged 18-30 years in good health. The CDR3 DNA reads TGTGCCAGCAGCCTAAGACAGTTCGCAGAAGCTTTCTTT. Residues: CASSLRQFAEAFF.